This TCR beta chain was retrieved from a study of T cells after yellow fever vaccination. Germline V lookup: CDR1 SGHAT, CDR2 FQNNGV. This CDR3 has 12 residues. The V gene lost 5 bases and the J gene lost 3 bases, with 8 bases spanning the gap. In its sample, this clonotype was seen many times. From the 5' RACE reads, TCRdb called clonotypes with MiXCR, one entry per CDR3 protein. Seen here are some 52,000 distinct CDR3 sequences, approximately 6.6% observed once, and the top ten hold about 24%. The rearrangement links TRBV11-2 to TRBJ2-7, with D hard to call. The TCR was taken from a young man who received the YFV17D yellow fever vaccine. Here the sequenced sample was CD8+ T cells not binding an NS4B(214-222) dextramer, sorted from PBMCs, taken roughly 45 days after the first yellow fever vaccination. The CDR3 bases are TGTGCCAGCAGCCCAGCCGGCTACGAGCAGTACTTC. Its protein is CASSPAGYEQYF. Based on the CDR3 plus reference TRBV11-2 and TRBJ2-7, the full variable domain is EAGVAQSPRYKIIEKRQSVAFWCNPISGHATLYWYQQILGQGPKLLIQFQNNGVVDDSQLPKDRFSAERLKGVDSTLKIQPAKLEDSAVYLCASSPAGYEQYFGPGTRLTVT.